One T cell receptor beta chain is described in this entry. The data belong to a study of control samples from healthy donors and cancer patients. This CDR3 region has 20 residues. Trimming removed 5 bases from V and 1 base from J; junction bases left unmatched: 14. Germline loops: CDR1 MNHEY, CDR2 SMNVEV (reference sequence). Profiled with immunoSEQ multiplex PCR; TCRdb holds only in-frame clones, not every one. The profile shows about 58,000 clones, 94% of them singletons. Sequencing was carried out using blood. This chain links TRBV27 with TRBJ2-4, with 13 bases matching TRBD2. The receptor was isolated from a young man in good health. In nucleotides, the CDR3 is TGTGCCAGCAGTCCCCGGTTTACTAGCGGGAGGGGTGGGGCCAAAAACATTCAGTACTTC. Translation: CASSPRFTSGRGGAKNIQYF.